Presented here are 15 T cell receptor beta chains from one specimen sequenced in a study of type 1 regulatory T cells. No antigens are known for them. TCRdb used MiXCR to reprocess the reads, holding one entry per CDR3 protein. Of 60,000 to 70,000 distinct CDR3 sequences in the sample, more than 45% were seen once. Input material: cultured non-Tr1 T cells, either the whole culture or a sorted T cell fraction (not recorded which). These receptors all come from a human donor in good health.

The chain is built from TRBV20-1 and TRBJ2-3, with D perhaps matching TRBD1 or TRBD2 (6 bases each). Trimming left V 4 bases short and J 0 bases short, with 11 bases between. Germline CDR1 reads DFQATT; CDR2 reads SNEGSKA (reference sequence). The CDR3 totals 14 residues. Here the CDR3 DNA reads TGCAGTGCTAAAAGGGGGGCTAGCACAGATACGCAGTATTTT. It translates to CSAKRGASTDTQYF.

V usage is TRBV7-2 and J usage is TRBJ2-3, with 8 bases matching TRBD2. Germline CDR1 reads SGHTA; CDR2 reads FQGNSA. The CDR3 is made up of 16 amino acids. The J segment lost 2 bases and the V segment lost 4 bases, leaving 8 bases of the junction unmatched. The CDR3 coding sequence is TGTACCAGCAGCTCCGGGACTAGGCGTAACACAGATACGCAGTATTTT. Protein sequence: CTSSSGTRRNTDTQYF.

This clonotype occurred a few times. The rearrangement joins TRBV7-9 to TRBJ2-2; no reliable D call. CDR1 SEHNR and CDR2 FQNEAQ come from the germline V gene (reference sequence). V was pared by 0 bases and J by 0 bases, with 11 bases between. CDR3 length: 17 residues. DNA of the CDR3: TGTGCCAGCAGCTTAGCGCTAGGACCGGCGAACACCGGGGAGCTGTTTTTT. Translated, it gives CASSLALGPANTGELFF.

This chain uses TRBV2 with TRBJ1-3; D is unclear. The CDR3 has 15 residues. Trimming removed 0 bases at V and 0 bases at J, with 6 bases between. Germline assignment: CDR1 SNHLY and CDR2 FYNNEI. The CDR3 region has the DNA TGTGCCAGCAGTGAAGCGGGCCCCTCTGGAAACACCATATATTTT. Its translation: CASSEAGPSGNTIYF.

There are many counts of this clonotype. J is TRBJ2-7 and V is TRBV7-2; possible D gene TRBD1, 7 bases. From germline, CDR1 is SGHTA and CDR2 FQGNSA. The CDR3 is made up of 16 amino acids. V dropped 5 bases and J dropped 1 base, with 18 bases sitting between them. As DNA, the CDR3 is TGTGCCAGCAGCCCGAGGGGGTCAGGGGGGTCCTACGAGCAGTACTTC. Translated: CASSPRGSGGSYEQYF.

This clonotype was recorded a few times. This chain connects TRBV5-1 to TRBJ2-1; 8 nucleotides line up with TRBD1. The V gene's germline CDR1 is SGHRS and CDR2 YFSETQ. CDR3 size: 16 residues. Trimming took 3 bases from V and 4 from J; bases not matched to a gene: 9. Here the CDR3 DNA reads TGCGCCAGCAGCTCACAGGGGGAAGTTGTATACAATGAGCAGTTCTTC. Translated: CASSSQGEVVYNEQFF.

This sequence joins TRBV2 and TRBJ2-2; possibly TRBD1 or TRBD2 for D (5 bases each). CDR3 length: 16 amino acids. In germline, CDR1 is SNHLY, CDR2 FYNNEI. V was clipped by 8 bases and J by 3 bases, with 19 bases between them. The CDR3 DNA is TGTGCCAGCGCCGACCAGGGCGTGGGGGACACCGGGGAGCTGTTTTTT. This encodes CASADQGVGDTGELFF.

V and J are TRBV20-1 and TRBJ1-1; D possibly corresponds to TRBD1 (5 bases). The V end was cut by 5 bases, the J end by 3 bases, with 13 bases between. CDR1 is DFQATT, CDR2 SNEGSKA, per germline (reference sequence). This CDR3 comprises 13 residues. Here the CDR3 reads CSAGRGVDTEAFF. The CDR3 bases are TGCAGTGCTGGCCGAGGGGTAGACACTGAAGCTTTCTTT.

Written as DNA, the CDR3 is TGCAGCGTTGAAACCTATGGCTACACCTTC. This encodes CSVETYGYTF. The J gene is TRBJ1-2, the V gene TRBV29-1, with unresolved D. Deletions cut 2 bases from V and 4 bases from J, with 2 bases between. Germline assignment: CDR1 SQVTM and CDR2 ANQGSEA. This CDR3 has 10 amino acids.

The CDR3 is CASRIRTDSPYGYTF. In nucleotides, the CDR3 is TGTGCCAGCCGTATCCGGACAGATTCACCCTATGGCTACACCTTC. This sequence joins TRBV12-3 or TRBV12-4 and TRBJ1-2, with D perhaps matching TRBD1 (6 bases). This CDR3 has 15 residues. V lost 8 bases to trimming and J lost 4 bases, with 20 bases between them.

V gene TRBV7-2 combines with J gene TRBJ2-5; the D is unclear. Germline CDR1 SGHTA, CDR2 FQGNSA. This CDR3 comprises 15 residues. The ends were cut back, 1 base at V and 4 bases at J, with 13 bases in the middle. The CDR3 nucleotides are TGTGCCAGCAGCTTAGACGGGTTAGGAAGAGAGACCCAGTACTTC. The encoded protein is CASSLDGLGRETQYF.

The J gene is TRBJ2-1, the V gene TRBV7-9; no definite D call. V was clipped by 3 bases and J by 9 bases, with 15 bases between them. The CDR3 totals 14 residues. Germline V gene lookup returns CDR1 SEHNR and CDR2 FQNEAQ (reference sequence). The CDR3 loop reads CASSFAGGSGEQFF. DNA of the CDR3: TGTGCCAGCAGCTTCGCTGGCGGTTCGGGTGAGCAGTTCTTC.

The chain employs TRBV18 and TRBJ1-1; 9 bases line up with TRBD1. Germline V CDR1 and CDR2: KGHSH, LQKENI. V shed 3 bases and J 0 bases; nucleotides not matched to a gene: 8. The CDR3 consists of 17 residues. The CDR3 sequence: CASSPLAGTGMNTEAFF. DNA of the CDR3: TGTGCCAGCTCACCCCTAGCCGGGACAGGGATGAACACTGAAGCTTTCTTT. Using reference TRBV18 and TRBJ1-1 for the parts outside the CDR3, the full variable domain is NAGVMQNPRHLVRRRGQEARLRCSPMKGHSHVYWYRQLPEEGLKFMVYLQKENIIDESGMPKERFSAEFPKEGPSILRIQQVVRGDSAAYFCASSPLAGTGMNTEAFFGQGTRLTVV.

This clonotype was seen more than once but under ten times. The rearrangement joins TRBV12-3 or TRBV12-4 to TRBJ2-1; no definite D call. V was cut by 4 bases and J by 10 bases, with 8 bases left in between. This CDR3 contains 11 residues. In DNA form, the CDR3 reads TGTGCCAGCAGTTCCCGTATCGAGCAGTTCTTC. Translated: CASSSRIEQFF.

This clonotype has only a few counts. The CDR3 here is CASSIDPFLVNQPQHF. The CDR3 region has the DNA TGTGCCAGTAGTATAGATCCCTTTCTGGTCAATCAGCCCCAGCATTTT. The gene calls are TRBV19 and TRBJ1-5; D remains ambiguous. Trimming stripped 0 bases from V and 3 bases from J, with 12 bases between. CDR3 length: 16 amino acids. Germline V lookup: CDR1 LNHDA, CDR2 SQIVND (reference sequence). The full variable domain, its missing parts supplied by reference TRBV19 and TRBJ1-5, is DGGITQSPKYLFRKEGQNVTLSCEQNLNHDAMYWYRQDPGQGLRLIYYSQIVNDFQKGDIAEGYSVSREKKESFPLTVTSAQKNPTAFYLCASSIDPFLVNQPQHFGDGTRLSIL.